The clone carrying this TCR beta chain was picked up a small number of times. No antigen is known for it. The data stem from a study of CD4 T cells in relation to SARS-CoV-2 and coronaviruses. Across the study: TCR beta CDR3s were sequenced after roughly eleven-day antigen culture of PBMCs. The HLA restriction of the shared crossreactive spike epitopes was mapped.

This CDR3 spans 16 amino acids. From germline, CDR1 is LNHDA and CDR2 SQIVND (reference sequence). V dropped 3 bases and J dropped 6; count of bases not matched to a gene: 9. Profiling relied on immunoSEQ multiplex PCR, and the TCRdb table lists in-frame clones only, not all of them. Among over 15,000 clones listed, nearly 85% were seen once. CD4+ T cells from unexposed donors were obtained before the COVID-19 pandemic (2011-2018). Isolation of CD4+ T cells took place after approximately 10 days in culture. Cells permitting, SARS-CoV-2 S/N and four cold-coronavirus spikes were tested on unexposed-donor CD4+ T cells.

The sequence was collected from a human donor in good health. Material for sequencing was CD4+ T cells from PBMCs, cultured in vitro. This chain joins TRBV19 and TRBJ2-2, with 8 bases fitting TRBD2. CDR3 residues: CASSIAGTSYSGELFF. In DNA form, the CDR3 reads TGTGCCAGTAGTATCGCCGGGACTAGTTATTCCGGGGAGCTGTTTTTT. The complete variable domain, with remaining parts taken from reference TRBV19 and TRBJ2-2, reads DGGITQSPKYLFRKEGQNVTLSCEQNLNHDAMYWYRQDPGQGLRLIYYSQIVNDFQKGDIAEGYSVSREKKESFPLTVTSAQKNPTAFYLCASSIAGTSYSGELFFGEGSRLTVL.